The 27 T cell receptor beta chains reported below all come from one sample, sequenced in a study of OX40 agonist ivuxolimab in advanced cancers. TCRdb's copy holds only in-frame clones and misses some; the assay was immunoSEQ multiplex PCR. The profile shows about 71,000 clones, around 80% of them singletons. Sequencing used CD4+ or CD8+ T cells sorted from blood, obtained in a trial of the OX40 agonist ivuxolimab. These TCRs come from an adult with an advanced solid tumor such as melanoma, head and neck, liver or kidney cancer.

In its sample, this clone was seen once. The chain couples TRBV9 to TRBJ1-6; D is uncertain. This CDR3 is built from 15 residues. Trimming left V 1 base short and J 7 bases short, with 12 bases between. The germline V gene has CDR1 SGDLS and CDR2 YYNGEE. The DNA of the CDR3 is TGTGCCAGCAGCGTATCCAACAGTAACAATTCACCCCTCCACTTT. The encoded protein is CASSVSNSNNSPLHF.

This clone was picked up one time. The chain has TRBV19 and TRBJ2-5, with D possibly matching TRBD2 (6 bases). V was clipped by 4 bases and J by 2 bases, with 14 bases between them. This CDR3 is 15 amino acids long. Germline V gene lookup returns CDR1 LNHDA and CDR2 SQIVND (reference sequence). The CDR3 sequence is CASSKLSSAQETQYF. CDR3 bases: TGTGCCAGTAGTAAACTCTCTAGCGCACAAGAGACCCAGTACTTC.

The V and J genes are TRBV2 and TRBJ2-2; the match to TRBD1 covers 8 bases. This CDR3 spans 14 amino acids. Germline CDR1 and CDR2: SNHLY and FYNNEI. The V gene end was trimmed by 6 bases and the J gene end by 1 base; junction bases not matched to a gene: 1. The CDR3 protein is CASRDRVNTGELFF. CDR3 sequence (DNA): TGTGCCAGCAGGGACAGGGTGAACACCGGGGAGCTGTTTTTT. Full variable domain (outside the CDR3, taken from reference TRBV2 and TRBJ2-2): EPEVTQTPSHQVTQMGQEVILRCVPISNHLYFYWYRQILGQKVEFLVSFYNNEISEKSEIFDDQFSVERPDGSNFTLKIRSTKLEDSAMYFCASRDRVNTGELFFGEGSRLTVL.

The chain recombines TRBV7-9 with TRBJ1-2; tentative D call: TRBD1 (6 bases). This CDR3 is 13 amino acids long. V lost 1 base and J lost 7, with 10 bases in between. Germline CDR1 SEHNR, CDR2 FQNEAQ (reference sequence). DNA for the CDR3: TGTGCCAGCAGCTTAGAACAGGGACCTGGCTACACCTTC. Its protein product is CASSLEQGPGYTF.

This clone has a count of ten or more. Written as DNA, the CDR3 is TGTGCCAGCAGCCCTCAAACTAGCGGGAGGAGTGAGCAGTTCTTC. As protein: CASSPQTSGRSEQFF. The rearrangement links TRBV6-5 to TRBJ2-1; TRBD2 agrees at 12 bases. The V gene end was trimmed by 6 bases and the J gene end by 9 bases; junction bases not matched to a gene: 9. The germline CDR1 and CDR2 sequences are MNHEY and SVGAGI. The CDR3 covers 15 residues.

This clone was counted a single time. This chain uses TRBV19 with TRBJ1-2, with D maybe TRBD1 (6 bases). V lost 3 bases to trimming and J lost 6 bases, with 23 bases between them. Looked up from germline, CDR1 is LNHDA and CDR2 is SQIVND (reference sequence). This CDR3 is built from 17 residues. This CDR3 is CASSMGSRQVRWNGYTF. The CDR3 DNA reads as TGTGCCAGTAGTATGGGTTCCCGACAGGTCAGGTGGAATGGCTACACCTTC.

The V gene is TRBV29-1, the J gene TRBJ2-3; D call uncertain. The CDR3 consists of 12 residues. The germline V and J ends were trimmed by 8 bases and 2 bases, with 11 bases remaining between them. Germline V CDR1 and CDR2: SQVTM, ANQGSEA. CDR3 coding DNA: TGCAGCCAGGCTCGCCTCACAGATACGCAGTATTTT. It codes for CSQARLTDTQYF.

This chain links TRBV6-5 with TRBJ1-1; D perhaps matches TRBD1 (5 bases). Looked up from germline, CDR1 is MNHEY and CDR2 is SVGAGI. Trimming removed 1 base from V and 7 bases from J, with 16 bases in between. The CDR3 runs to 15 residues. The CDR3 nucleotides are TGTGCCAGCAGTTACTGGGGGAAGGGAAGCGGTGAAGCTTTCTTT. It encodes CASSYWGKGSGEAFF.

The chain couples TRBV14 to TRBJ1-2; 7 bases map to TRBD1. The CDR3 loop spans 16 amino acids. Germline loops: CDR1 SGHDN, CDR2 FVKESK. V dropped 0 bases and J dropped 2; count of bases not matched to a gene: 6. The CDR3 sequence: CASSQDRTGENYGYTF. The CDR3 DNA reads as TGTGCCAGCAGCCAAGATCGAACAGGGGAGAACTATGGCTACACCTTC.

The chain combines TRBV11-2 with TRBJ2-7; D could derive from TRBD1 or TRBD2 (6 bases each). The germline V and J ends were trimmed by 2 bases and 7 bases, with 15 bases remaining between them. The CDR3 is made up of 14 amino acids. Germline CDR1 reads SGHAT; CDR2 reads FQNNGV. CDR3 nucleotides: TGTGCCAGCAGCTTATATGAGGGGGGAAAGGAGCAGTACTTC. Encoded protein: CASSLYEGGKEQYF.

The chain combines TRBV7-2 with TRBJ1-6; D remains ambiguous. This CDR3 region has 13 residues. Trimming removed 2 bases from V and 6 bases from J, with 5 bases in between. In germline, CDR1 is SGHTA, CDR2 FQGNSA. The CDR3 sequence: CASSLSPNSPLHF. The CDR3 DNA reads as TGTGCCAGCAGCTTATCTCCTAATTCACCCCTCCACTTT. Using reference TRBV7-2 and TRBJ1-6 for the parts outside the CDR3, the full variable domain is GAGVSQSPSNKVTEKGKDVELRCDPISGHTALYWYRQSLGQGLEFLIYFQGNSAPDKSGLPSDRFSAERTGGSVSTLTIQRTQQEDSAVYLCASSLSPNSPLHFGNGTRLTVT.

V is TRBV7-2 and J is TRBJ1-2; 7 nucleotides agree with TRBD1. Germline V gene lookup returns CDR1 SGHTA and CDR2 FQGNSA. This CDR3 has 14 residues. V lost 1 base, J lost 3 bases, and 2 bases stayed unmatched. CDR3 amino acids: CASSLVGTDYGYTF. The CDR3, as DNA: TGTGCCAGCAGCTTAGTTGGGACAGACTATGGCTACACCTTC.

The gene calls are TRBV15 and TRBJ2-7, with D unclear. The CDR3 is made up of 17 amino acids. Germline-derived CDR1 and CDR2 are LNHNV and YYDKDF (reference sequence). V gave up 0 bases and J gave up 0 bases, with 15 bases separating them. The CDR3 sequence: CATSRDISSPSSYEQYF. The CDR3 nucleotides are TGTGCCACCAGCAGAGATATTAGCTCTCCGAGCTCCTACGAGCAGTACTTC.

This chain links TRBV5-4 with TRBJ2-7; TRBD1 matches at 9 bases. This CDR3 has 16 amino acids. V trimming: 0 bases; J trimming: 3 bases; junction bases outside the gene matches: 7. CDR1 and CDR2 from the germline V gene are SGHNT and YYREEE (reference sequence). Here the CDR3 DNA reads TGTGCCAGCAGCTTGGGGATCGGGACAGGGAACTACGAGCAGTACTTC. This sequence encodes CASSLGIGTGNYEQYF.

This chain joins TRBV5-1 and TRBJ1-6; D possibly corresponds to TRBD1 (5 bases). Germline lookup yields CDR1 SGHRS and CDR2 YFSETQ. V was trimmed by 4 bases and J by 7 bases, leaving 18 bases between them. This CDR3 spans 16 amino acids. As DNA, the CDR3 is TGCGCCAGCAGCCTCCTAGGGGTCAGCACGAATTCACCCCTCCACTTT. It codes for CASSLLGVSTNSPLHF.

This clone appeared a few times. The chain has TRBV7-7 and TRBJ2-5, with D possibly matching TRBD2 (6 bases). Germline CDR1 and CDR2: SSHAT and FNYEAQ (reference sequence). The CDR3 totals 14 residues. The germline V and J ends were trimmed by 5 bases and 3 bases, with 13 bases remaining between them. CDR3 amino acids: CASSRAGAKETQYF. The CDR3 DNA is TGTGCCAGCAGCCGAGCGGGCGCCAAAGAGACCCAGTACTTC.

This clone was seen a single time. The rearrangement joins TRBV7-6 to TRBJ2-3; no definite D call. This CDR3 spans 14 amino acids. Germline values: CDR1 SGHVS, CDR2 FNYEAQ. Trimming shortened V by 10 bases and J by 0 bases, and 14 bases separated the two germline ends. DNA for the CDR3: TGTGCCACCACAAATTTCGCGAGCACAGATACGCAGTATTTT. Encoded protein: CATTNFASTDTQYF.

The chain uses TRBV6-6 and TRBJ2-1; 8 nucleotides align to TRBD1. CDR3 length equals 13 residues. The J segment lost 4 bases and the V segment lost 6 bases, leaving 2 bases of the junction unmatched. Germline assignment: CDR1 MNHNY and CDR2 SVGAGI (reference sequence). For the CDR3, the DNA is TGTGCCAGCAGAAGGACAGGGTACAATGAGCAGTTCTTC. Amino acid sequence: CASRRTGYNEQFF.

The J gene is TRBJ2-5, the V gene TRBV7-2; 7 nucleotides align to TRBD2. Germline V gene sequence: CDR1 SGHTA, CDR2 FQGNSA. The CDR3 has 14 residues. Losses at the gene ends were 4 bases for V and 2 bases for J; bases not matched to a gene: 4. The CDR3: CASSSPGLQETQYF. The CDR3 bases are TGTGCCAGCAGCTCGCCGGGACTACAAGAGACCCAGTACTTC.

The J gene is TRBJ1-5, the V gene TRBV2; no firm D call. The CDR3 consists of 13 residues. Germline CDR1 is SNHLY and CDR2 is FYNNEI. V dropped 3 bases and J dropped 5 bases, with 8 bases sitting between them. The CDR3 is CASSDGEDQPQHF. CDR3 in DNA: TGTGCCAGCAGTGATGGAGAGGATCAGCCCCAGCATTTT.

This clone occurred a few times. CDR3 loop: CASSLVRELPHF. The CDR3 DNA reads TGTGCCAGCAGCTTAGTGCGGGAATTACCGCATTTT. This rearrangement joins TRBV7-2 to TRBJ1-5; D remains unclear. The CDR3 is 12 amino acids. Looked up from germline, CDR1 is SGHTA and CDR2 is FQGNSA. V lost 1 base and J 15 bases, leaving 13 bases between the germline ends.

The V and J genes are TRBV9 and TRBJ1-3, with D hard to call. V lost 0 bases to trimming and J lost 7 bases, with 20 bases between them. The CDR3 extends over 17 amino acids. CDR1 and CDR2 from the germline V gene are SGDLS and YYNGEE. CDR3: CASSVELRARSSNTIYF. DNA for the CDR3: TGTGCCAGCAGCGTAGAATTAAGGGCCCGCTCTTCGAACACCATATATTTT. Full variable domain (outside the CDR3, taken from reference TRBV9 and TRBJ1-3): DSGVTQTPKHLITATGQRVTLRCSPRSGDLSVYWYQQSLDQGLQFLIQYYNGEERAKGNILERFSAQQFPDLHSELNLSSLELGDSALYFCASSVELRARSSNTIYFGEGSWLTVV.

This sequence joins TRBV4-1 and TRBJ2-6, with D possibly being TRBD2 (5 bases). Deletions cut 2 bases from V and 1 base from J, with 18 bases between. The length of the CDR3 is 19 residues. Germline V gene data show CDR1 as MGHRA and CDR2 as YSYEKL. This chain's CDR3 is CASSQQSYGVGSGANVLTF. The CDR3 DNA is TGCGCCAGCAGCCAACAATCTTACGGGGTTGGGTCTGGGGCCAACGTCCTGACTTTC.

The chain links TRBV19 to TRBJ2-3, with 9 bases matching TRBD1. The junction had 6 bases not matched to a gene; V was cut back by 7 bases and J by 4 bases. Per the germline V gene, CDR1 is LNHDA and CDR2 is SQIVND (reference sequence). The CDR3 sequence is 14 residues long. CDR3 sequence: CASKRTGDADTQYF. CDR3 DNA: TGTGCCAGTAAAAGGACAGGGGATGCAGATACGCAGTATTTT.

This clone was seen just once. The chain couples TRBV27 to TRBJ2-7; TRBD2 might be the D (5 bases). This CDR3 is built from 14 residues. The germline V gene has CDR1 MNHEY and CDR2 SMNVEV (reference sequence). Trimming left V 0 bases short and J 6 bases short, with 12 bases between. The CDR3 coding sequence is TGTGCCAGCAGTTTATCCTTTTTAGGAGGCGAGCAGTACTTC. This sequence encodes CASSLSFLGGEQYF.

V is TRBV6-6 and J is TRBJ1-1; D is perhaps TRBD1 (5 bases). There are 14 residues in the CDR3. V was shortened by 4 bases and J by 5 bases, with 14 bases between the two germline ends. Germline CDR1 and CDR2: MNHNY and SVGAGI (reference sequence). The CDR3 sequence: CASSFSIEGTEAFF. The CDR3 nucleotides are TGTGCCAGCAGTTTCAGCATCGAGGGGACTGAAGCTTTCTTT.

The CDR3 is CSARRGYEQYF. CDR3 DNA sequence: TGCAGTGCTAGAAGGGGCTACGAGCAGTACTTC. This chain connects TRBV20-1 to TRBJ2-5; TRBD1 might be the D (5 bases). The end of the DNA fits TRBJ2-7 better, so the J call may be wrong. The germline CDR1 and CDR2 sequences are DFQATT and SNEGSKA (reference sequence). The CDR3 is 11 residues long.